This T cell receptor beta chain was retrieved from a study of blood T cell repertoires in COVID-19. In the study overall: Samples taken during acute and convalescent COVID-19 were collected in the United States, Italy and Spain. T cells, B-cell-depleted T cells, or PBMCs supplied cDNA or gDNA.

In the authors' methods: Amplified reference gene primers provided the basis for estimating nucleated cell counts. TCRdb's table, derived via immunoSEQ multiplex PCR, lists solely in-frame clones and lacks some. V and J calls and clone size come straight from that table; D and trimming were deduced from the DNA. The sample holds 100,000 to 150,000 clones; about 70% are singletons and the top ten take around 2%. This clone was counted between two and nine times. The CDR3 sequence is 15 residues long. J was trimmed by 5 bases and V by 5 bases; bases with no gene match: 9. The germline gives CDR1 GTSNPN, CDR2 SVGIG (reference sequence).

Material: peripheral blood. The chain has TRBV30 and TRBJ1-3; 10 positions match TRBD1. The sequence came from a woman aged 65 to 85 with acute or convalescent COVID-19. CDR3 in DNA: TGTGCCTGGTTAAGCCGGGACAGGGGCAGAAACACCATATATTTT. It translates to CAWLSRDRGRNTIYF.